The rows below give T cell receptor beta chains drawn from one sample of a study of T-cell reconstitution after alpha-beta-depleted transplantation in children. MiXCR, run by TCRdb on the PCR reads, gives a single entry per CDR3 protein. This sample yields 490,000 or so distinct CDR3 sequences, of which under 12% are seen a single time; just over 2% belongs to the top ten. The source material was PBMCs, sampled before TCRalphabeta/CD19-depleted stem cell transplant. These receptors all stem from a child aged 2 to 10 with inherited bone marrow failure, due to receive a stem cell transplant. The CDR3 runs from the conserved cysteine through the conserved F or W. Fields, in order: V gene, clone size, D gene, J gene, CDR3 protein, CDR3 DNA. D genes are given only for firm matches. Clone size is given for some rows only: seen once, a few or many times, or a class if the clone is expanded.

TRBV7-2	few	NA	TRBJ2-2	CASSLKLTGTGELFF	TGTGCCAGCAGCTTAAAACTAACCGGGACCGGGGAGCTGTTTTTT
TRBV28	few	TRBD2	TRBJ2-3	CASSDGTSGTDTQYF	TGTGCCAGCAGTGACGGGACTAGCGGGACAGATACGCAGTATTTT
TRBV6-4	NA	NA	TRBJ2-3	CASSQDSSSTDTQYF	TGTGCCAGCAGCCAGGACTCATCTAGCACAGATACGCAGTATTTT
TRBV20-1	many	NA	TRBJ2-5	CSARDFRSQETQYF	TGCAGTGCTAGAGATTTCAGGTCCCAAGAGACCCAGTACTTC
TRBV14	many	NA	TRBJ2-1	CASSQESSFYNEQFF	TGTGCCAGCAGCCAAGAATCTTCCTTCTACAATGAGCAGTTCTTC
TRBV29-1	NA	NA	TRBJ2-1	CSVRGSGNEQFF	TGCAGCGTTCGTGGCAGCGGCAATGAGCAGTTCTTC
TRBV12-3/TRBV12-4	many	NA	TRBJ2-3	CAILRDTQYF	TGTGCCATCCTCAGGGATACGCAGTATTTT
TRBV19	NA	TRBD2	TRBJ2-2	CASSIVLAGVFGELFF	TGTGCCAGTAGTATAGTACTAGCGGGAGTTTTCGGGGAGCTGTTTTTT
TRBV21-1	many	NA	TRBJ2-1	CASSKDEQGGKNEQFF	TGTGCCAGCAGCAAAGACGAACAGGGGGGAAAAAATGAGCAGTTCTTC
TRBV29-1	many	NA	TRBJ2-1	CSVEGGQTFSYNEQFF	TGCAGCGTTGAGGGAGGTCAAACCTTCTCCTACAATGAGCAGTTCTTC